Shown below are 7 T cell receptor beta chains from a single sample sequenced in a study of beta chain features in type 1 diabetes. Expressed TCRB transcripts were sequenced because the entire RNA isolate underwent reverse transcription. Clones were read by immunoSEQ multiplex PCR, and TCRdb kept only the in-frame ones, dropping some. The sample lists around 300,000 clones, 14% occurring once. Sequenced input: central memory CD4+ T cells from blood. These TCRs come from a man aged 25 to 45 in good health.

V usage is TRBV7-2 and J usage is TRBJ2-2; weak D call: TRBD2 (5 bases). Germline values: CDR1 SGHTA, CDR2 FQGNSA. Deletions cut 5 bases from V and 2 bases from J, with 15 bases between. The CDR3 has 16 amino acids. CDR3 region: CASSSAGRLNTGELFF. CDR3 nucleotides: TGTGCCAGCAGCAGTGCGGGCAGGCTCAACACCGGGGAGCTGTTTTTT.

The chain couples TRBV28 to TRBJ2-2; no clear D. The CDR3 length is 11 residues. V shed 1 base and J shed 6 bases, with 0 bases lying between them. Germline-derived CDR1 and CDR2 are MDHEN and SYDVKM. This chain's CDR3 is CASSLSGELFF. CDR3 bases: TGTGCCAGCAGTTTATCCGGGGAGCTGTTTTTT.

CDR3 coding DNA: TGTGCCAGCAGTGATGTTTCAGGGATTCGCACTGAAGCTTTCTTT. Residues: CASSDVSGIRTEAFF. The V call is TRBV25-1, the J call TRBJ1-1; maybe TRBD1 (5 bases). The CDR3 has 15 amino acids. Germline V CDR1 and CDR2: MGHDK, SYGVNS. Trimming took 3 bases from V and 4 from J, leaving 15 bases between them. The complete variable domain, with remaining parts taken from reference TRBV25-1 and TRBJ1-1, reads EADIYQTPRYLVIGTGKKITLECSQTMGHDKMYWYQQDPGMELHLIHYSYGVNSTEKGDLSSESTVSRIRTEHFPLTLESARPSHTSQYLCASSDVSGIRTEAFFGQGTRLTVV.

A few counts support this clone. This chain connects TRBV7-2 to TRBJ1-6; TRBD1 is a possible D gene (6 bases). In germline, CDR1 is SGHTA, CDR2 FQGNSA. The V end lost 9 bases, the J end lost 0 bases, and 12 bases lay between the germline ends. The CDR3 runs to 15 residues. CDR3 loop: CASSPGASYNSPLHF. DNA for the CDR3: TGTGCCAGTTCACCAGGGGCCTCCTATAATTCACCCCTCCACTTT.

V gene TRBV7-9 combines with J gene TRBJ1-2, with TRBD1 identical over 9 bases. In germline, CDR1 is SEHNR, CDR2 FQNEAQ (reference sequence). CDR3 length equals 14 residues. With 4 bases clipped from V and 7 bases from J, the junction kept 7 bases outside the gene matches. The CDR3 loop reads CASSSGQGKGGYTF. The CDR3 nucleotides read TGTGCCAGCAGCTCCGGACAGGGGAAAGGTGGCTACACCTTC.

Worth noting for this clone: Other DNA sequences in this sample translate to the same CDR3. The gene calls are TRBV4-3 and TRBJ2-1, with D uncertain. Germline V CDR1 and CDR2: LGHNA, YSLEER. V lost 1 base and J lost 3, with 4 bases in between. The CDR3 covers 13 residues. CDR3 residues: CASSQGLYNEQFF. For the CDR3, the DNA is TGCGCCAGCAGCCAAGGCCTCTACAATGAGCAGTTCTTC.

There are a few counts of this clone. This chain links TRBV7-7 with TRBJ1-4; the match to TRBD1 covers 9 bases. J lost 5 bases, V lost 5 bases, and 6 bases had no gene match. The CDR3 consists of 15 residues. The germline V gene encodes CDR1 SSHAT and CDR2 FNYEAQ (reference sequence). In DNA form, the CDR3 reads TGTGCCAGCAGCCTCGGACAGGGGTTAAATGAAAAACTGTTTTTT. Translation gives CASSLGQGLNEKLFF.